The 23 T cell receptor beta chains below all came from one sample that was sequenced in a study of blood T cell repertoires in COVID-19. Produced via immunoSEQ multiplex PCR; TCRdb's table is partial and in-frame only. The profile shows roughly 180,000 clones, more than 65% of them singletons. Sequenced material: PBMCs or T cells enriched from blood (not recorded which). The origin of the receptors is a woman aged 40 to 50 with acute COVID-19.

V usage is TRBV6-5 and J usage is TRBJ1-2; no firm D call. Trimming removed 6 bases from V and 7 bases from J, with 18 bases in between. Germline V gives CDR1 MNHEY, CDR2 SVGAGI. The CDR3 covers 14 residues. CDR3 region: CASRGSEGWGGYTF. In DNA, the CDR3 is TGTGCCAGCAGGGGATCGGAGGGATGGGGTGGCTACACCTTC.

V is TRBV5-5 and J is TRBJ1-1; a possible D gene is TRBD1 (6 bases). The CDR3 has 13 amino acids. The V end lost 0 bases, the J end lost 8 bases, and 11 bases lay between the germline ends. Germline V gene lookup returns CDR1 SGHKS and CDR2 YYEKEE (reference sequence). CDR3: CASSLVTGGEAFF. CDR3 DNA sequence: TGTGCCAGCAGCTTGGTTACTGGGGGCGAAGCTTTCTTT.

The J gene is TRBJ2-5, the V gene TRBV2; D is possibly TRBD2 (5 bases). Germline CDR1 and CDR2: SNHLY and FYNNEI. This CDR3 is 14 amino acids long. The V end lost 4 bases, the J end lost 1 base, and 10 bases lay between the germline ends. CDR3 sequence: CASSVSRGQETQYF. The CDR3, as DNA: TGTGCCAGCAGTGTCAGCCGGGGCCAAGAGACCCAGTACTTC.

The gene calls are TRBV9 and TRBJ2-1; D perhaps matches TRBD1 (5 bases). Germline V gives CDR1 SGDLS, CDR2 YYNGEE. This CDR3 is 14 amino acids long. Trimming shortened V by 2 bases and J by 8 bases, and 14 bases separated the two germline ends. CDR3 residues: CASSVSTVLDEQFF. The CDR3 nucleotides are TGTGCCAGCAGCGTGTCGACAGTTCTTGATGAGCAGTTCTTC.

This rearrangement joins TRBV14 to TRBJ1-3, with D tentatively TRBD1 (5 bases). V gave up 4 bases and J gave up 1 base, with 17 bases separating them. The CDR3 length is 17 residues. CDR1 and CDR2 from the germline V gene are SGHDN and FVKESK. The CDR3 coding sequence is TGTGCCAGCAGCCTACAATGGGCCGCAGGGTCTGGAAACACCATATATTTT. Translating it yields CASSLQWAAGSGNTIYF.

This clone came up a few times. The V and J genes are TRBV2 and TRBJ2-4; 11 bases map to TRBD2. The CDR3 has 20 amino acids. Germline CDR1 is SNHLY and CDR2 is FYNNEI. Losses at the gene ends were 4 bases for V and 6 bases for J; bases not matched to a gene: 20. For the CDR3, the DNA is TGTGCCAGCAGTGTTCCGGAGGGAACTAGCGGGAGCACTTGGGGAAACATTCAGTACTTC. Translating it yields CASSVPEGTSGSTWGNIQYF.

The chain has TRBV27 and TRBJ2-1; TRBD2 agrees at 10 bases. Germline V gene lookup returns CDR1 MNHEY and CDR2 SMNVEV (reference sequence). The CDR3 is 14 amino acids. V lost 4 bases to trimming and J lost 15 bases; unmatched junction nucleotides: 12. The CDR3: CASSSQGASGSVFF. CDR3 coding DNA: TGTGCCAGCAGTTCCCAGGGTGCTAGCGGGAGCGTGTTCTTC.

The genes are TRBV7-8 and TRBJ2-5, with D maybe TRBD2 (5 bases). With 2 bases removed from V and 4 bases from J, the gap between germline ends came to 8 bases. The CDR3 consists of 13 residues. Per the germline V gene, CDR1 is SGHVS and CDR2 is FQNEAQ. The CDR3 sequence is CASSLRGGETQYF. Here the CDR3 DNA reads TGTGCCAGCAGCTTACGTGGAGGAGAGACCCAGTACTTC.

The chain's CDR3 is CASRRQNENYGYTF. Here the CDR3 DNA reads TGTGCCAGCAGAAGACAGAACGAAAACTATGGCTACACCTTC. The chain carries TRBV6-5 and TRBJ1-2; possibly TRBD1 for D (5 bases). Germline CDR1 is MNHEY and CDR2 is SVGAGI. Deletions cut 6 bases from V and 2 bases from J, with 13 bases between. The CDR3 sequence is 14 residues long.

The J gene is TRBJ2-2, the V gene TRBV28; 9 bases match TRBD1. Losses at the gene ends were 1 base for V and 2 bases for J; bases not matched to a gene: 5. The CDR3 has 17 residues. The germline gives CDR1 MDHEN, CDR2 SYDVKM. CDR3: CASSLLSGQGNTGELFF. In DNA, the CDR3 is TGTGCCAGCAGTTTATTGTCGGGACAGGGAAACACCGGGGAGCTGTTTTTT.

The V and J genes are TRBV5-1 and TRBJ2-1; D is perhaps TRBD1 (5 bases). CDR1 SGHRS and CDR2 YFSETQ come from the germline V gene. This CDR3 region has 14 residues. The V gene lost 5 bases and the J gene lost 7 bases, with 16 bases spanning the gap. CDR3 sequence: CASRGLSGANEQFF. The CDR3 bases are TGCGCCAGCAGAGGATTGAGTGGGGCGAATGAGCAGTTCTTC.

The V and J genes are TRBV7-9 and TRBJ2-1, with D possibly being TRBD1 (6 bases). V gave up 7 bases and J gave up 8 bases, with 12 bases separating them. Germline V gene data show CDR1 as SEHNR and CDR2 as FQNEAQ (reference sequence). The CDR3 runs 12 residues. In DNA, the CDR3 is TGTGCCAGCACCCTTGAGGGGGATGAGCAGTTCTTC. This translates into CASTLEGDEQFF.

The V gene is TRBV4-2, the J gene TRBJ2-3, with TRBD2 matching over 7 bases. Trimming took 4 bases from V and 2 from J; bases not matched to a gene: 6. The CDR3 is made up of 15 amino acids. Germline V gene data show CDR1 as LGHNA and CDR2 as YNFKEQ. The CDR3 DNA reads TGTGCCAGCAGCCTGGTACTAGCGAACACAGATACGCAGTATTTT. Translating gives CASSLVLANTDTQYF.

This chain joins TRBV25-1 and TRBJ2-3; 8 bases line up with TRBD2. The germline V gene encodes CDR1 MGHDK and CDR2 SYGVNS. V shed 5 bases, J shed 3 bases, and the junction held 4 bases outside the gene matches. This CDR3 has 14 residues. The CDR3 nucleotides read TGTGCCAGCAGTAGCGGGAGAGGGACAGATACGCAGTATTTT. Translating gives CASSSGRGTDTQYF.

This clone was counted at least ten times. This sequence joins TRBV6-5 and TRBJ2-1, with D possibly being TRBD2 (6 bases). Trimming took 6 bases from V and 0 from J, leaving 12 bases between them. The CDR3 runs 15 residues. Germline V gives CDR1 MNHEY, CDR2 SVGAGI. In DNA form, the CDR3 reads TGTGCCAGCAGGGGAGACGGGGGCTCCTACAATGAGCAGTTCTTC. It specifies CASRGDGGSYNEQFF.

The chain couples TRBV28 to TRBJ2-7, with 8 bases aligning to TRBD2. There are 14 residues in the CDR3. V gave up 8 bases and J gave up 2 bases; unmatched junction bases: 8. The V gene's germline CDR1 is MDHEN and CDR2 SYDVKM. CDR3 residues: CASCMSGSTYEQYF. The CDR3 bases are TGTGCCAGCTGTATGAGCGGGAGTACCTACGAGCAGTACTTC.

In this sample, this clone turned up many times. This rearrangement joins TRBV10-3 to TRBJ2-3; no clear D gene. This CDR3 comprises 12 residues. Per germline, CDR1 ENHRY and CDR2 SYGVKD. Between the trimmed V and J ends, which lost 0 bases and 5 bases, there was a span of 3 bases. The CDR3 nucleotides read TGTGCCATCAGTGAGTCGCGAGATACGCAGTATTTT. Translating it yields CAISESRDTQYF.

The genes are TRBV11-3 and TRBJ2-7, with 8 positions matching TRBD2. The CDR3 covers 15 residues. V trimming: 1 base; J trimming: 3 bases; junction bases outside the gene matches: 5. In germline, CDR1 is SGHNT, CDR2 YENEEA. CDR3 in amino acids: CASSLGSSGSYEQYF. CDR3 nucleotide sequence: TGTGCCAGCAGCTTAGGATCCAGCGGGAGCTACGAGCAGTACTTC.

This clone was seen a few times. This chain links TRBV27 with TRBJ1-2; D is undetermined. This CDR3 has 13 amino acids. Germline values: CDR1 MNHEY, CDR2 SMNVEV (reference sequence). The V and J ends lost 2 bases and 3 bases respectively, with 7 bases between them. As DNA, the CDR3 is TGTGCCAGCAGTTTAAACGGGTACTATGGCTACACCTTC. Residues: CASSLNGYYGYTF.

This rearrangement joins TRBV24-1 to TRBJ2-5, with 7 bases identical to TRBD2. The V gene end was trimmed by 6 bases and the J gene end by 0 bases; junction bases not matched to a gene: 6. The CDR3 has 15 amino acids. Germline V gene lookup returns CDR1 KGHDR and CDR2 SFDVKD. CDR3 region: CATSLSGENQETQYF. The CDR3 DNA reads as TGTGCCACCAGTTTGAGCGGGGAAAACCAAGAGACCCAGTACTTC.

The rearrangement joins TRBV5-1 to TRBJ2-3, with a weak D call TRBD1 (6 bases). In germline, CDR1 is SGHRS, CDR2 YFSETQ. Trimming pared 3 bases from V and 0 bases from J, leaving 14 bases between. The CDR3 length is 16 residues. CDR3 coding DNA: TGCGCCAGCAGCTCCGGACAGCCCTCTAGCACAGATACGCAGTATTTT. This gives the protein CASSSGQPSSTDTQYF.

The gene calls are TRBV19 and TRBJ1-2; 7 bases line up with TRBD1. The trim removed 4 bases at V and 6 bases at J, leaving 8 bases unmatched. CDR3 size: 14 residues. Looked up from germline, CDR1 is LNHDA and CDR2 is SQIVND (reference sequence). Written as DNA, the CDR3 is TGTGCCAGTAGTACCGGGACAGCTTTTAATGGCTACACCTTC. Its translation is CASSTGTAFNGYTF. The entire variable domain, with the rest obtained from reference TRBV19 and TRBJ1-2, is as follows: DGGITQSPKYLFRKEGQNVTLSCEQNLNHDAMYWYRQDPGQGLRLIYYSQIVNDFQKGDIAEGYSVSREKKESFPLTVTSAQKNPTAFYLCASSTGTAFNGYTFGSGTRLTVV.

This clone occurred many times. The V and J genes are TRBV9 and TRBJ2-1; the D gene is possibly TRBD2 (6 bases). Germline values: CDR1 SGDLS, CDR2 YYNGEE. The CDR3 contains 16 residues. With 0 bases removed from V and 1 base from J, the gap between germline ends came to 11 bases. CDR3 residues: CASSVDAGWSYNEQFF. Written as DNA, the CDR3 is TGTGCCAGCAGCGTAGACGCGGGGTGGTCCTACAATGAGCAGTTCTTC.